This note documents a single T cell receptor beta chain sequence. The data were produced by immunoSEQ multiplex PCR, yet TCRdb's version contains in-frame clones alone and is incomplete. Of roughly 230,000 clones detected, nearly 90% appear once; the ten largest clones hold 3% to 4%. CDR3 length: 14 residues. With V trimmed by 6 bases and J by 4 bases, 6 bases remained unmatched. The germline V gene encodes CDR1 SGHRS and CDR2 YFSETQ. This sample stems from a study of blood T cell repertoires in COVID-19. Sequencing was carried out using PBMCs or T cells enriched from blood (not recorded which). The V gene is TRBV5-1, the J gene TRBJ2-3; TRBD2 agrees at 9 bases. The TCR comes from a woman in her twenties or thirties with acute COVID-19. In nucleotides, the CDR3 is TGCGCCAGCAAGGCGGGGGGGGCCGCAGATACGCAGTATTTT. This gives the protein CASKAGGAADTQYF.